This T cell receptor (beta chain) was identified during a study of Ad26.COV2.S vaccination and SARS-CoV-2 variants. On this clone: The antigen is not known.

Overall study results and limits: Possible underestimation of total T cell responses by the TCR breadth and depth analyses was noted. Participants in the vaccine arm had higher spike-specific TCR breadth; placebo recipients had lower. Placebo recipients and vaccine recipients were similar in non-spike TCR breadth. Substantial response breadth was reportedly seen for spike-specific CD8+ and CD4+ T cells after vaccination.

V lost 0 bases to trimming and J lost 6 bases, with 13 bases between them. The CDR3 has 15 amino acids. Germline V CDR1 and CDR2: SGDLS, YYNGEE. Clones were sequenced by immunoSEQ multiplex PCR, and TCRdb holds only the in-frame ones, with some missing. The sample lists about 350,000 clones; about 91% were seen once. The rearrangement joins TRBV9 to TRBJ2-1; maybe TRBD2 (7 bases). The sample was peripheral blood, taken after recovery from COVID-19. The clonotype comes from a human donor who had recovered from COVID-19. Here the CDR3 reads CASSVASRGPNEQFF. CDR3 sequence (DNA): TGTGCCAGCAGCGTAGCGTCGCGGGGGCCCAATGAGCAGTTCTTC.